What follows are 9 T cell receptor beta chains derived from one specimen sequenced in a study of neoadjuvant anti-PD-1 for oral cavity cancer. Measured with immunoSEQ multiplex PCR; TCRdb has only the in-frame clones, and not every one. The profile shows around 60,000 clones, under 85% of them singletons. This sample comprised PBMCs, obtained before nivolumab (anti-PD-1) treatment. The source is a person between 35 and 79 years old with oral cavity squamous cell carcinoma.

V and J are TRBV27 and TRBJ1-5; 7 positions match TRBD1. Losses at the gene ends were 2 bases for V and 1 base for J; bases not matched to a gene: 2. This CDR3 has 15 amino acids. Germline V lookup: CDR1 MNHEY, CDR2 SMNVEV (reference sequence). The CDR3 region is CASSLRQGSNQPQHF. The CDR3 region has the DNA TGTGCCAGCAGTTTAAGACAGGGAAGCAATCAGCCCCAGCATTTT.

V and J are TRBV4-1 and TRBJ2-7, with unresolved D. The CDR3 spans 13 residues. CDR1 is MGHRA, CDR2 YSYEKL, per germline. V dropped 4 bases and J dropped 4 bases, with 11 bases sitting between them. CDR3 amino acids: CASSPGPLYEQYF. Written as DNA, the CDR3 is TGCGCCAGCAGCCCCGGGCCTCTATACGAGCAGTACTTC.

This sequence joins TRBV7-2 and TRBJ1-4; 7 bases are a match to TRBD1. The CDR3 contains 15 residues. Germline CDR1 is SGHTA and CDR2 is FQGNSA. V lost 5 bases, J lost 12 bases, and 15 bases stayed unmatched. Written as DNA, the CDR3 is TGTGCCAGCAGCCCCCGAGGGCAGGGGGGCGAGGAACTGTTTTTT. Translating gives CASSPRGQGGEELFF.

The chain links TRBV7-8 to TRBJ2-7; 7 bases are a match to TRBD2. The germline CDR1 and CDR2 sequences are SGHVS and FQNEAQ. J was trimmed by 2 bases and V by 0 bases; bases with no gene match: 4. The CDR3 contains 15 residues. The CDR3: CASSLAGEGPYEQYF. For the CDR3, the DNA is TGTGCCAGCAGCTTAGCGGGGGAGGGACCCTACGAGCAGTACTTC. The variable domain in full, completed from reference TRBV7-8 and TRBJ2-7, reads GAGVSQSPRYKVAKRGQDVALRCDPISGHVSLFWYQQALGQGPEFLTYFQNEAQLDKSGLPSDRFFAERPEGSVSTLKIQRTQQEDSAVYLCASSLAGEGPYEQYFGPGTRLTVT.

The sample holds a few counts of this clone. The CDR3 DNA reads as TGTGCCACCAGCAGAGATTTCGGCTACGAGCAGTACTTC. Its protein product is CATSRDFGYEQYF. The rearrangement joins TRBV15 to TRBJ2-7; D unclear. Germline values: CDR1 LNHNV, CDR2 YYDKDF (reference sequence). Trimming cost V 0 bases and J 3 bases, with 6 bases left between them. The CDR3 runs 13 residues.

The V and J genes are TRBV19 and TRBJ2-7; 7 bases fit TRBD1. This CDR3 comprises 15 residues. Germline CDR1 LNHDA, CDR2 SQIVND (reference sequence). The junction had 15 bases not matched to a gene; V was cut back by 9 bases and J by 4 bases. The CDR3 DNA reads as TGTGCCAGCCGAAGAGATTCGGACAGGAGGTACGAGCAGTACTTC. Its translation: CASRRDSDRRYEQYF.

This clone was found a few times. This sequence joins TRBV7-9 and TRBJ1-2; possible D gene TRBD1, 6 bases. The CDR3 runs 12 residues. Between the trimmed V and J ends, which lost 4 bases and 5 bases, there was a span of 8 bases. CDR1 is SEHNR, CDR2 FQNEAQ, per germline (reference sequence). CDR3 DNA sequence: TGTGCCAGCAGCTCGACAGGTTATGGCTACACCTTC. It specifies CASSSTGYGYTF.

The chain couples TRBV27 to TRBJ1-6, with TRBD1 matching 7 bases. Germline CDR1 and CDR2: MNHEY and SMNVEV (reference sequence). Trimming took 5 bases from V and 6 from J; bases not matched to a gene: 7. CDR3 size: 15 residues. The CDR3 DNA sequence: TGTGCCAGCAGTAAACCTACAGGGGTTAATTCACCCCTCCACTTT. Protein sequence: CASSKPTGVNSPLHF.

Only a few counts were recorded for this clone. V usage is TRBV4-1 and J usage is TRBJ2-7; 11 nucleotides match TRBD2. J was trimmed by 2 bases and V by 4 bases; bases with no gene match: 4. This CDR3 region has 15 residues. Germline V gene data show CDR1 as MGHRA and CDR2 as YSYEKL. The CDR3 DNA sequence: TGCGCCAGCAGCCCAGAACTAGCGGGAGCCTACGAGCAGTACTTC. It encodes CASSPELAGAYEQYF.